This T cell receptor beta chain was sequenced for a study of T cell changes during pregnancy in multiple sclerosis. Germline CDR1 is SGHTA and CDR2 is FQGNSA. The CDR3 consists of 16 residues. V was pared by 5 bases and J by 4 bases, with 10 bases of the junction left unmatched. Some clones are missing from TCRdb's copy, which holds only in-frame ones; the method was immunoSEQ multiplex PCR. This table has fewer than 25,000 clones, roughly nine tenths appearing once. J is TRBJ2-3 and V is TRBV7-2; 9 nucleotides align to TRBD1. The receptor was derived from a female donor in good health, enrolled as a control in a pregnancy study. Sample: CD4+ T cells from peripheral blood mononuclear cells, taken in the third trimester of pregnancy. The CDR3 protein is CASSQRDRVGADTQYF. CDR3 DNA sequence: TGTGCCAGCAGCCAACGGGACAGGGTTGGGGCAGATACGCAGTATTTT. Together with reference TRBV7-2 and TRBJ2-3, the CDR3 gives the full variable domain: GAGVSQSPSNKVTEKGKDVELRCDPISGHTALYWYRQSLGQGLEFLIYFQGNSAPDKSGLPSDRFSAERTGGSVSTLTIQRTQQEDSAVYLCASSQRDRVGADTQYFGPGTRLTVL.